The rows below give T cell receptor beta chains drawn from one sample of a study of blood T cells in healthy people across ages. TCRdb itself ran the 5' RACE reads through MiXCR, one entry per CDR3 protein. The data show approximately 1.5 million distinct CDR3 sequences, with 34% seen just once and approximately 10% held by the top ten. Sequencing was carried out using blood. The origin of the receptors is a young woman in good health. Both conserved end residues are part of each CDR3. The order of the fields is clone size, V gene, J gene, CDR3 protein. Clone size is stated in some rows and not others, as once, few, many or a class when expanded.

clone_size: -; v_call: TRBV6-1; j_call: TRBJ2-1; cdr3_aa: CASSTLLFSYNEQFF
clone_size: few; v_call: TRBV6-1; j_call: TRBJ1-2; cdr3_aa: CASSEGVSGYGYTF
clone_size: -; v_call: TRBV4-1; j_call: TRBJ2-5; cdr3_aa: CASSHAGLAAQETLYF
clone_size: few; v_call: TRBV20-1; j_call: TRBJ2-1; cdr3_aa: CSARLAGNNEQFF
clone_size: -; v_call: TRBV27; j_call: TRBJ2-7; cdr3_aa: CASSLISQGPPRDPDEQYF
clone_size: -; v_call: TRBV28; j_call: TRBJ2-1; cdr3_aa: CASSHPRGRLGNEQFF
clone_size: -; v_call: TRBV20-1; j_call: TRBJ2-7; cdr3_aa: CSATPLAHEQYF
clone_size: few; v_call: TRBV7-2; j_call: TRBJ2-5; cdr3_aa: CASSLLLAGSLETQYF
clone_size: -; v_call: TRBV12-3/TRBV12-4; j_call: TRBJ1-4; cdr3_aa: CASRAATNEKRFF
clone_size: -; v_call: TRBV3-1; j_call: TRBJ1-5; cdr3_aa: CASSQEQYQPQHF
clone_size: -; v_call: TRBV6-2/TRBV6-3; j_call: TRBJ2-7; cdr3_aa: CASRFHPHFESRGRYEQYF
clone_size: few; v_call: TRBV6-5; j_call: TRBJ1-6; cdr3_aa: CASSYVGSGSPPLHF
clone_size: -; v_call: TRBV2; j_call: TRBJ2-5; cdr3_aa: CASSPRDRSEETQYF
clone_size: -; v_call: TRBV20-1; j_call: TRBJ2-7; cdr3_aa: CSAQHLGPANEQYF
clone_size: -; v_call: TRBV20-1; j_call: TRBJ2-7; cdr3_aa: CSARAPPGSFWWEQYF
clone_size: many; v_call: TRBV28; j_call: TRBJ2-4; cdr3_aa: CASSFGGADIRYF
clone_size: many; v_call: TRBV7-2; j_call: TRBJ2-5; cdr3_aa: CASSLLGLETQYF
clone_size: few; v_call: TRBV5-6; j_call: TRBJ2-5; cdr3_aa: CASSLALQGTEETQYF
clone_size: few; v_call: TRBV29-1; j_call: TRBJ1-2; cdr3_aa: CSVFSPIYGYTF
clone_size: once; v_call: TRBV6-2/TRBV6-3; j_call: TRBJ2-3; cdr3_aa: CASSYSTGMDTQYF
clone_size: -; v_call: TRBV20-1; j_call: TRBJ2-4; cdr3_aa: CSSRAGAKNIQYF
clone_size: few; v_call: TRBV28; j_call: TRBJ2-7; cdr3_aa: CATGAGGSYEQYF
clone_size: -; v_call: TRBV2; j_call: TRBJ2-3; cdr3_aa: CASSENSYTDTQYF
clone_size: -; v_call: TRBV5-6; j_call: TRBJ1-2; cdr3_aa: CASSLGSGQGVGYTF
clone_size: -; v_call: TRBV5-1; j_call: TRBJ2-1; cdr3_aa: CASSLEELAEPLYNEQFF
clone_size: -; v_call: TRBV9; j_call: TRBJ2-7; cdr3_aa: CASSVDPQTSAYEQYF